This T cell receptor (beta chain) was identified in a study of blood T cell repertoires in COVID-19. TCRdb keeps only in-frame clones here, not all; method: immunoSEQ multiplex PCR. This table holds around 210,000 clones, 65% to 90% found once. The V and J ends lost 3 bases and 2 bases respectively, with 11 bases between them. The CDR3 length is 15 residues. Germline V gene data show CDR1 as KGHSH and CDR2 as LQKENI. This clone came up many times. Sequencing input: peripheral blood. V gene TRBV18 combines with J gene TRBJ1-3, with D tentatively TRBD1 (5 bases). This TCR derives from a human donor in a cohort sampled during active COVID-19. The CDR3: CASSPSVGAGNTIYF. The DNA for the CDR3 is TGTGCCAGCTCACCGTCGGTAGGGGCTGGAAACACCATATATTTT.